The present entry profiles one TCR beta chain with its context. Its antigen remains unknown. The junction shows a germline mismatch at one end, possibly a read error. The sample comes from a study of CD8 T cell repertoires and HIV-1 epitope variants. From germline, CDR1 is DFQATT and CDR2 SNEGSKA (reference sequence). The CDR3 sequence is 10 residues long. Profiled with immunoSEQ multiplex PCR; TCRdb holds only in-frame clones, not every one. The table includes thousands of clones, around 65% detected once. Sequences were obtained from cultured CD8+ T cells derived from PBMCs. The chain uses TRBV20-1 and TRBJ1-2, with 7 bases that match TRBD1. The TCR originated in a male donor with HIV. The CDR3 here is CSARTGDYAF. In DNA form, the CDR3 reads TGCAGTGCTAGAACAGGGGATTACGCCTTC.